The 11 T cell receptor beta chains in this list originate from one sample, sequenced in a study of regulatory T cells in long-lasting Graves disease. Building of the TCR beta libraries involved iRepertoire HTBI primers and Arm-PCR of CDR3 regions. TCRdb ran MiXCR on the multiplex PCR reads and lists one entry per CDR3 protein. The table records 350,000 to 550,000 distinct CDR3 sequences, 11% to 15% of them present only once. Time point specified: newly diagnosed GD, antithyroid drugs for less than 3 months. PBMCs were the source of the RNA used for TCR sequencing. The sample also formed part of further work on T cells in Graves' hyperthyroidism and ophthalmopathy.

The sequences come from peripheral blood mononuclear cells (PBMCs), collected at new diagnosis, from a patient treated with antithyroid drugs. The source is a woman aged 45 to 65 with Graves disease.

The chain links TRBV6-1 to TRBJ1-6, with D tentatively TRBD1 (5 bases). CDR1 and CDR2 (germline): MNHNS, SASEGT. This CDR3 region has 15 residues. Trimming pared 5 bases from V and 9 bases from J, leaving 17 bases between. Here the CDR3 DNA reads TGTGCCAGCAGTACCTGGACCAGAGGGGCTTCACCCCTCCACTTT. It encodes CASSTWTRGASPLHF.

In this sample, this clonotype turned up many times. The chain joins TRBV30 to TRBJ1-2; D call uncertain. Trimming left V 5 bases short and J 3 bases short, with 16 bases between. This CDR3 spans 14 amino acids. Per germline, CDR1 GTSNPN and CDR2 SVGIG (reference sequence). CDR3 DNA sequence: TGTGCCTGGCGAGGAGGCCCGCGGGACTATGGCTACACCTTC. This gives the protein CAWRGGPRDYGYTF.

This clonotype has ten or more counts. This CDR3 reads CATRDREADTQYF. DNA for the CDR3: TGTGCCACCAGGGACAGGGAGGCCGATACGCAGTATTTT. The J gene is TRBJ2-3, the V gene TRBV24-1, with TRBD1 matching over 8 bases. There are 13 residues in the CDR3. V lost 7 bases to trimming and J lost 6 bases; unmatched junction nucleotides: 5. Germline V lookup: CDR1 KGHDR, CDR2 SFDVKD.

As regards this clonotype: This likely comes from a read error, as the CDR3 has no conserved phenylalanine or tryptophan at its end. V is TRBV20-1 and J is TRBJ2-5; 10 bases agree with TRBD2. Germline trimming cut 3 bases from V and 2 bases from J; bases unmatched to any gene: 6. The CDR3 runs 15 residues. CDR1 is DFQATT, CDR2 SNEGSKA, per germline (reference sequence). CDR3 loop: CSASLAGGLQETQYL. CDR3 nucleotide sequence: TGCAGTGCTAGCTTAGCGGGAGGCTTACAAGAGACCCAGTACCTC.

Notes on this clonotype: This may arise from a read error, as a much more abundant clone is one base away. The rearrangement uses TRBV20-1 and TRBJ2-7, with TRBD2 matching over 10 bases. Germline V CDR1 and CDR2: DFQATT, SNEGSKA (reference sequence). CDR3 length: 16 amino acids. CDR3 sequence: CSASSRGSSGSHERYF. CDR3 nucleotides: TGCAGTGCTAGCTCGCGTGGGTCTAGCGGGAGTCACGAGCGGTACTTC.

This clonotype was seen repeatedly, ten times or more. The rearrangement uses TRBV12-3 or TRBV12-4 and TRBJ1-5; D might be TRBD1 (5 bases). This CDR3 is 14 amino acids long. V was cut by 6 bases and J by 2 bases, with 11 bases left in between. The CDR3 region has the DNA TGTGCCAGCAGCCCTGCGGGGCGCAATCAGCCCCAGCATTTT. Translation gives CASSPAGRNQPQHF.

This clonotype was observed a few times. The chain has TRBV10-3 and TRBJ2-2, with 14 positions matching TRBD2. Trimming cost V 6 bases and J 3 bases; bases outside gene matches: 6. The germline V gene encodes CDR1 ENHRY and CDR2 SYGVKD. The CDR3 spans 17 residues. DNA of the CDR3: TGTGCCATCAGGCCGACTAGCGGGAGGGAACACACCGGGGAGCTGTTTTTT. As protein: CAIRPTSGREHTGELFF.

This clonotype was seen ten or more times. This chain uses TRBV13 with TRBJ2-7; 8 positions agree with TRBD1. Germline loops: CDR1 PRHDT, CDR2 FYEKMQ (reference sequence). V dropped 5 bases and J dropped 7; count of bases not matched to a gene: 10. CDR3 length: 14 residues. CDR3 protein: CASSPDRGLREQYF. CDR3 nucleotide sequence: TGTGCCAGCAGCCCCGACAGGGGTTTGAGAGAGCAGTACTTC.

This clonotype was detected many times. The CDR3 sequence is CASSLVLALLNEQFF. The CDR3 DNA sequence: TGCGCCAGCAGCTTGGTACTAGCCTTACTTAATGAGCAGTTCTTC. The chain has TRBV5-1 and TRBJ2-1; tentatively, D is TRBD2 (6 bases). The V end lost 0 bases, the J end lost 7 bases, and 14 bases lay between the germline ends. Germline lookup yields CDR1 SGHRS and CDR2 YFSETQ. The CDR3 runs to 15 residues.

This clonotype has more than one count but fewer than ten. The chain recombines TRBV12-3 or TRBV12-4 with TRBJ2-3, with a possible D match to TRBD1 (6 bases). The CDR3 is made up of 15 amino acids. The V end was cut by 7 bases, the J end by 2 bases, with 16 bases between. CDR3 DNA: TGTGCCAGCACCATCCTGAGGACAGTCACAGATACGCAGTATTTT. Encoded protein: CASTILRTVTDTQYF.

This chain uses TRBV5-1 with TRBJ2-5; 9 nucleotides agree with TRBD1. The J call may be in error: the DNA end matches TRBJ2-7 better. This CDR3 region has 15 residues. Per germline, CDR1 SGHRS and CDR2 YFSETQ. The CDR3 is CASSGQGSGAYEQYF. In DNA form, the CDR3 reads TGCGCCAGCAGCGGACAGGGGAGCGGGGCCTACGAGCAGTACTTC.